Sequencing of this T cell receptor (beta chain) was carried out in a study of graft-versus-host responses after intestinal transplantation. Study at large: Uniformly, recipients were administered anti-thymocyte globulin induction with subsequent tacrolimus and steroids for three to four years.

V dropped 0 bases and J dropped 0; count of bases not matched to a gene: 10. Germline assignment: CDR1 SGHTA and CDR2 FQGNSA. CDR3 size: 18 residues. Libraries were prepared by immunoSEQ multiplex PCR; TCRdb keeps only in-frame clonotypes and omits some of them. The sample has approximately 15,000 clones, about 60% seen once. Intraepithelial and lamina propria lymphocytes were isolated from graft specimens. This clone was recorded a few times. Its matching antigen is unknown. Regarding the study as a whole: Among circulating GvH clones, peak levels were associated with early post-transplant declines in HvG clones.

The chain combines TRBV7-2 with TRBJ2-7; 8 positions match TRBD2. The sequencing used ileum tissue, collected 524 days after transplant. This clonotype originated in a human patient who received an intestinal transplant, so some T cells may come from the graft donor. CDR3 protein: CASSLATYERGSSYEQYF. CDR3 DNA: TGTGCCAGCAGCTTAGCCACCTATGAGCGGGGGAGCTCCTACGAGCAGTACTTC.